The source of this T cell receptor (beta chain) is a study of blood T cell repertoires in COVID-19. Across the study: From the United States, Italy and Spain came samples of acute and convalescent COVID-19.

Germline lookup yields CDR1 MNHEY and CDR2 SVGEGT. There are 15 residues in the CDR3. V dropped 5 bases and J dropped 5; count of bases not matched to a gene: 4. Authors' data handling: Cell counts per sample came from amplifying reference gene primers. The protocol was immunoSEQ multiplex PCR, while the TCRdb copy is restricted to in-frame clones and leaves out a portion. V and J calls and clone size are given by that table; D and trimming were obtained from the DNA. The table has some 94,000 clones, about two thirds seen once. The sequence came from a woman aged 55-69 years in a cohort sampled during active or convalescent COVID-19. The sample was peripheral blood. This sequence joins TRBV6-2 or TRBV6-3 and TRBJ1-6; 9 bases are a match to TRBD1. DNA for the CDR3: TGTGCCAGCAGTACCGGACAGGGGCATAATTCACCCCTCCACTTT. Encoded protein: CASSTGQGHNSPLHF.